These 20 T cell receptor beta chains came from one sample sequenced in a study of blood T cell repertoires in COVID-19. Measured with immunoSEQ multiplex PCR; TCRdb has only the in-frame clones, and not every one. The sample yields 95,000 to 100,000 clones, almost 95% seen once. Sequenced input: peripheral blood. The receptors originated from a man aged 50 or older with active COVID-19.

The chain joins TRBV6-6 to TRBJ2-7; 7 positions match TRBD2. The junction had 5 bases not matched to a gene; V was cut back by 3 bases and J by 0 bases. CDR1 and CDR2 from the germline V gene are MNHNY and SVGAGI (reference sequence). The CDR3 runs 15 residues. Here the CDR3 reads CASSYEAGVSYEQYF. For the CDR3, the DNA is TGTGCCAGCAGTTATGAGGCGGGAGTCTCCTACGAGCAGTACTTC.

This chain joins TRBV7-9 and TRBJ2-5; 10 bases agree with TRBD1. The V gene end was trimmed by 3 bases and the J gene end by 2 bases; junction bases not matched to a gene: 6. CDR1 SEHNR and CDR2 FQNEAQ come from the germline V gene (reference sequence). The CDR3 has 16 amino acids. The CDR3 DNA is TGTGCCAGCAGCTTGGGGGGACAGGGGCAACAAGAGACCCAGTACTTC. Its translation: CASSLGGQGQQETQYF.

V and J are TRBV3-1 (or the pseudogene TRBV3-2) and TRBJ2-2, with TRBD2 as a possible D gene (6 bases). CDR1 is LGHDT and CDR2 is YNNKEL in the germline V gene (reference sequence). This CDR3 contains 17 residues. V was shortened by 4 bases and J by 1 base, with 16 bases between the two germline ends. CDR3 in DNA: TGTGCCAGCAGCCTCCCCTACGCGGGACTGAACACCGGGGAGCTGTTTTTT. This codes for CASSLPYAGLNTGELFF.

The gene calls are TRBV12-3 or TRBV12-4 and TRBJ1-5; a possible D gene is TRBD1 (5 bases). The CDR3 has 13 amino acids. Trimming pared 8 bases from V and 4 bases from J, leaving 12 bases between. The CDR3 loop reads CASGARENQPQHF. The CDR3, as DNA: TGTGCCAGCGGGGCGCGGGAGAATCAGCCCCAGCATTTT.

The CDR3 spells CASSYWRSTDTQYF. The CDR3 DNA reads TGTGCCAGCAGTTACTGGAGGAGCACAGATACGCAGTATTTT. The rearrangement links TRBV6-6 to TRBJ2-3, with D tentatively TRBD2 (5 bases). This CDR3 spans 14 amino acids. Germline assignment: CDR1 MNHNY and CDR2 SVGAGI (reference sequence). The V gene lost 1 base and the J gene lost 0 bases, with 5 bases spanning the gap.

The chain carries TRBV30 and TRBJ2-2, with D uncertain. V lost 5 bases, J lost 1 base, and 8 bases lay in between. CDR1 is GTSNPN, CDR2 SVGIG, per germline (reference sequence). CDR3 length: 13 amino acids. CDR3 DNA: TGTGCCTGGGCCCGACAGAACACCGGGGAGCTGTTTTTT. Translation: CAWARQNTGELFF. The whole variable domain, remainder taken from reference TRBV30 and TRBJ2-2, is SQTIHQWPATLVQPVGSPLSLECTVEGTSNPNLYWYRQAAGRGLQLLFYSVGIGQISSEVPQNLSASRPQDRQFILSSKKLLLSDSGFYLCAWARQNTGELFFGEGSRLTVL.

V usage is TRBV27 and J usage is TRBJ1-1; D call uncertain. The V gene's germline CDR1 is MNHEY and CDR2 SMNVEV (reference sequence). Between the trimmed V and J ends, which lost 5 bases and 1 base, there was a span of 8 bases. CDR3 length: 13 amino acids. In DNA, the CDR3 is TGTGCCAGCAGTCCTAAGCCGAACACTGAAGCTTTCTTT. Its translation: CASSPKPNTEAFF.

The chain recombines TRBV4-1 with TRBJ1-4; 11 bases map to TRBD1. Trimming cost V 3 bases and J 8 bases; bases outside gene matches: 8. CDR3 length: 16 amino acids. Germline V gene data show CDR1 as MGHRA and CDR2 as YSYEKL. The CDR3 loop reads CASSHYVDRGQEKLFF. The CDR3 DNA sequence: TGCGCCAGCAGCCACTACGTGGACAGGGGGCAAGAAAAACTGTTTTTT.

This chain connects TRBV28 to TRBJ2-7; 7 bases fit TRBD2. CDR3 size: 17 residues. Germline loops: CDR1 MDHEN, CDR2 SYDVKM. V dropped 6 bases and J dropped 0; count of bases not matched to a gene: 14. The CDR3 sequence: CASSPLSRTRYSYEQYF. Here the CDR3 DNA reads TGTGCCAGCAGCCCCTTATCGCGGACTAGGTACTCCTACGAGCAGTACTTC.

A single count supports this clone. V is TRBV28 and J is TRBJ2-3, with 7 bases aligning to TRBD2. CDR3 length: 16 amino acids. Trimming took 4 bases from V and 0 from J; bases not matched to a gene: 7. Germline V gene lookup returns CDR1 MDHEN and CDR2 SYDVKM. In DNA form, the CDR3 reads TGTGCCAGCAGTTCCCCTGGAGCGGGGAGCACAGATACGCAGTATTTT. This encodes CASSSPGAGSTDTQYF.

This clone was seen just once. The V and J genes are TRBV2 and TRBJ2-5; a weak D match, TRBD1 (8 bases). V gave up 6 bases and J gave up 5 bases, with 16 bases separating them. This CDR3 spans 14 amino acids. Germline assignment: CDR1 SNHLY and CDR2 FYNNEI. CDR3 amino acids: CASRIGQGGETQYF. CDR3 bases: TGTGCCAGCAGGATTGGACAGGGAGGGGAGACCCAGTACTTC.

This clone is a singleton in its sample. The chain couples TRBV10-3 to TRBJ2-7, with 13 positions matching TRBD2. Germline V gives CDR1 ENHRY, CDR2 SYGVKD. J was trimmed by 4 bases and V by 11 bases; bases with no gene match: 11. The CDR3 extends over 15 amino acids. The DNA for the CDR3 is TGTGCCGTCGGGGGGACTAGCGGGATTCGATACGAGCAGTACTTC. This translates into CAVGGTSGIRYEQYF.

The V and J genes are TRBV7-9 and TRBJ2-3; 10 nucleotides line up with TRBD1. The CDR3 is 15 residues long. CDR1 is SEHNR and CDR2 is FQNEAQ in the germline V gene (reference sequence). The ends lost 0 bases at V and 7 bases at J; junction bases unmatched: 4. Here the CDR3 DNA reads TGTGCCAGCAGCTTAGCGGGACAGGGGCCGAATACGCAGTATTTT. It encodes CASSLAGQGPNTQYF.

V and J are TRBV7-2 and TRBJ1-5; D perhaps matches TRBD1 (5 bases). Germline CDR1 and CDR2: SGHTA and FQGNSA. Trimming took 6 bases from V and 4 from J, leaving 13 bases between them. This CDR3 is 14 amino acids long. CDR3 DNA sequence: TGTGCCAGCAGTTACAGCGGGGCAAATCAGCCCCAGCATTTT. It translates to CASSYSGANQPQHF. Full variable domain (remainder filled in from reference TRBV7-2 and TRBJ1-5): GAGVSQSPSNKVTEKGKDVELRCDPISGHTALYWYRQSLGQGLEFLIYFQGNSAPDKSGLPSDRFSAERTGGSVSTLTIQRTQQEDSAVYLCASSYSGANQPQHFGDGTRLSIL.

This clone has just a few counts. The rearrangement uses TRBV3-1 (or the pseudogene TRBV3-2) and TRBJ1-2, with D maybe TRBD1 (5 bases). Per germline, CDR1 LGHDT and CDR2 YNNKEL (reference sequence). This CDR3 is 13 amino acids long. Trimming pared 3 bases from V and 6 bases from J, leaving 11 bases between. For the CDR3, the DNA is TGTGCCAGCAGCCAGGGGGAGGGGAATGGCTACACCTTC. This encodes CASSQGEGNGYTF.

V gene TRBV18 combines with J gene TRBJ2-1; TRBD2 aligns across 12 bases. Looked up from germline, CDR1 is KGHSH and CDR2 is LQKENI. This CDR3 has 16 residues. Trimming cost V 2 bases and J 7 bases; bases outside gene matches: 6. The CDR3 is CASSPRLAGGQNEQFF. The CDR3 coding sequence is TGTGCCAGCTCACCAAGGCTAGCGGGAGGGCAAAATGAGCAGTTCTTC.

This CDR3 reads CASGLAGQTELFF. The CDR3 region has the DNA TGTGCTAGTGGTTTGGCGGGACAGACGGAGCTGTTTTTT. The V gene is TRBV12-5, the J gene TRBJ2-2, with 7 bases that match TRBD1. This CDR3 contains 13 residues. Germline CDR1 reads LGHNT; CDR2 reads FRNRAP. The ends lost 1 base at V and 10 bases at J; junction bases unmatched: 3. The full variable domain, completed using reference TRBV12-5 and TRBJ2-2, is DARVTQTPRHKVTEMGQEVTMRCQPILGHNTVFWYRQTMMQGLELLAYFRNRAPLDDSGMPKDRFSAEMPDATLATLKIQPSEPRDSAVYFCASGLAGQTELFFGEGSRLTVL.

V gene TRBV19 combines with J gene TRBJ2-7, with TRBD2 matching over 10 bases. This CDR3 has 14 amino acids. The germline CDR1 and CDR2 sequences are LNHDA and SQIVND (reference sequence). Trimming removed 4 bases from V and 5 bases from J; junction bases left unmatched: 5. In DNA form, the CDR3 reads TGTGCCAGTAGTACTAGCGGGAGTAACAACGAGCAGTACTTC. This codes for CASSTSGSNNEQYF.

The chain uses TRBV2 and TRBJ1-6; D gene unclear. The CDR3 covers 14 residues. Germline V gene data show CDR1 as SNHLY and CDR2 as FYNNEI. Deletions cut 8 bases from V and 7 bases from J, with 15 bases between. CDR3 DNA sequence: TGTGCCAGCCACGCGGGCGGGAGGAATTCACCCCTCCACTTT. Translated, it gives CASHAGGRNSPLHF.

The CDR3 here is CASGVDRGRETQYF. DNA for the CDR3: TGTGCCAGCGGAGTTGACAGGGGCCGGGAGACCCAGTACTTC. This rearrangement joins TRBV2 to TRBJ2-5, with 8 bases matching TRBD1. CDR1 is SNHLY and CDR2 is FYNNEI in the germline V gene. The J segment lost 5 bases and the V segment lost 8 bases, leaving 10 bases of the junction unmatched. The CDR3 loop spans 14 amino acids.